This TCR beta chain was retrieved from a study of blood T cell repertoires in COVID-19. At the level of the study: Acute-phase and convalescent COVID-19 samples originated in the United States, Italy and Spain. From T cells, B-cell-depleted T cells, or PBMCs came the material, which was cDNA or gDNA.

This CDR3 contains 14 residues. Germline-derived CDR1 and CDR2 are MNHNY and SVGAGI (reference sequence). J was trimmed by 5 bases and V by 4 bases; bases with no gene match: 1. Authors' analysis steps: Estimates of nucleated cell counts were drawn from the amplification of reference gene primers. The repertoire was sequenced with immunoSEQ multiplex PCR; TCRdb's copy has only in-frame clones and lacks some. The D gene and trimming were derived from the DNA, and the V and J assignments and clone size from that table. The sample lists 100,000 to 150,000 clones; over 75% were seen once. What was sequenced was peripheral blood. The source is an elderly woman with acute or convalescent COVID-19. The J gene is TRBJ2-2, the V gene TRBV6-6; 10 nucleotides line up with TRBD2. The CDR3 reads CASSSGLATGELFF. The CDR3 region has the DNA TGTGCCAGCAGTTCGGGACTAGCGACCGGGGAGCTGTTTTTT.